Each of the 25 T cell receptor beta chains below was sequenced from the same sample in a study of blood T cell repertoires in COVID-19. Sequenced by immunoSEQ multiplex PCR; TCRdb stores in-frame clones only, minus some. Of fewer than 350,000 clones in the sample, approximately 86% were seen once. The sequencing sample was made of peripheral blood. These receptor sequences come from a man in his forties or fifties with active or convalescent COVID-19.

V usage is TRBV19 and J usage is TRBJ2-4; TRBD1 aligns across 8 bases. Germline assignment: CDR1 LNHDA and CDR2 SQIVND (reference sequence). V shed 5 bases, J shed 0 bases, and the junction held 3 bases outside the gene matches. The CDR3 is 15 amino acids. The CDR3 nucleotides are TGTGCCAGTAGTGTGCAGGGGGCAGCCAAAAACATTCAGTACTTC. This sequence encodes CASSVQGAAKNIQYF.

The chain couples TRBV9 to TRBJ2-1; 12 bases are shared with TRBD2. The CDR3 contains 17 residues. Per germline, CDR1 SGDLS and CDR2 YYNGEE. Trimming removed 0 bases from V and 9 bases from J; junction bases left unmatched: 10. The chain's CDR3 is CASSVAASGRAGIEQFF. In DNA form, the CDR3 reads TGTGCCAGCAGCGTAGCTGCTAGCGGGAGGGCCGGGATTGAGCAGTTCTTC.

CDR3 loop: CASSRTGGPMNTEAFF. For the CDR3, the DNA is TGTGCCAGTTCCCGGACAGGGGGGCCCATGAACACTGAAGCTTTCTTT. The rearrangement uses TRBV27 and TRBJ1-1; 10 bases are a match to TRBD1. Germline CDR1 is MNHEY and CDR2 is SMNVEV (reference sequence). The CDR3 consists of 16 residues. The V gene end was trimmed by 9 bases and the J gene end by 0 bases; junction bases not matched to a gene: 10.

This chain links TRBV15 with TRBJ2-2; 12 bases map to TRBD2. V dropped 2 bases and J dropped 5; count of bases not matched to a gene: 0. The CDR3 runs to 15 residues. Germline V gives CDR1 LNHNV, CDR2 YYDKDF (reference sequence). In nucleotides, the CDR3 is TGTGCCACCAGCAGAACTAGCGGGAGGACCGGGGAGCTGTTTTTT. This encodes CATSRTSGRTGELFF.

The chain couples TRBV30 to TRBJ1-1, with 8 bases identical to TRBD1. Looked up from germline, CDR1 is GTSNPN and CDR2 is SVGIG (reference sequence). The CDR3 runs to 14 residues. With 2 bases clipped from V and 2 bases from J, the junction kept 4 bases outside the gene matches. CDR3 nucleotide sequence: TGTGCCTGGAGTCCAGGGGGCATCAACACTGAAGCTTTCTTT. Protein sequence: CAWSPGGINTEAFF.

The rearrangement uses TRBV9 and TRBJ2-7; 9 bases are shared with TRBD1. There are 16 residues in the CDR3. The V gene end was trimmed by 6 bases and the J gene end by 2 bases; junction bases not matched to a gene: 12. Germline values: CDR1 SGDLS, CDR2 YYNGEE. The CDR3 DNA reads TGTGCCAGCACCGACCCGCGACAGGGGGGCACCTACGAGCAGTACTTC. As protein: CASTDPRQGGTYEQYF.

The chain recombines TRBV4-1 with TRBJ2-7, with D perhaps matching TRBD2 (5 bases). CDR1 and CDR2 (germline): MGHRA, YSYEKL. The CDR3 has 16 amino acids. V dropped 7 bases and J dropped 2 bases, with 21 bases sitting between them. In DNA form, the CDR3 reads TGCGCCAGCACTATATATGAGGCGGGCGGACCCTACGAGCAGTACTTC. It yields the protein CASTIYEAGGPYEQYF.

In DNA form, the CDR3 reads TGTGCCAGTACCCGGGACAGGGGGACGGCCTCGATCGAGACCCAGTACTTC. It specifies CASTRDRGTASIETQYF. J is TRBJ2-5 and V is TRBV19; 11 nucleotides align to TRBD1. The germline V gene has CDR1 LNHDA and CDR2 SQIVND (reference sequence). This CDR3 is 17 amino acids long. After removal of 7 bases from V and 5 bases from J, the junction contained 15 bases not matched to a gene. The whole variable domain, filled in from reference TRBV19 and TRBJ2-5, reads DGGITQSPKYLFRKEGQNVTLSCEQNLNHDAMYWYRQDPGQGLRLIYYSQIVNDFQKGDIAEGYSVSREKKESFPLTVTSAQKNPTAFYLCASTRDRGTASIETQYFGPGTRLLVL.

V is TRBV29-1 and J is TRBJ2-2, with D possibly being TRBD1 (6 bases). Trimming took 7 bases from V and 1 from J, leaving 10 bases between them. Germline lookup yields CDR1 SQVTM and CDR2 ANQGSEA. The CDR3 is 13 amino acids. CDR3: CSGGHLNTGELFF. The CDR3 DNA reads as TGCAGCGGGGGACACCTGAACACCGGGGAGCTGTTTTTT.

The chain carries TRBV2 and TRBJ1-2; 9 bases fit TRBD1. Germline trimming cut 6 bases from V and 4 bases from J; bases unmatched to any gene: 3. Germline CDR1 and CDR2: SNHLY and FYNNEI. CDR3 length: 13 residues. CDR3 region: CASRGQGGYGYTF. Written as DNA, the CDR3 is TGTGCCAGCAGGGGACAGGGAGGCTATGGCTACACCTTC.

The rearrangement links TRBV19 to TRBJ2-6, with 7 positions matching TRBD1. Germline CDR1 LNHDA, CDR2 SQIVND (reference sequence). V was pared by 0 bases and J by 1 base, with 0 bases of the junction left unmatched. CDR3 length: 16 amino acids. CDR3 in amino acids: CASSIETGSGANVLTF. CDR3 nucleotide sequence: TGTGCCAGTAGTATAGAGACAGGGTCTGGGGCCAACGTCCTGACTTTC.

The genes are TRBV2 and TRBJ2-1; 7 bases align to TRBD1. J gave up 2 bases and V 4 bases, and 2 bases lay outside the gene matches. Germline V gene sequence: CDR1 SNHLY, CDR2 FYNNEI. The CDR3 contains 14 residues. The CDR3 protein is CASSVQGPYNEQFF. CDR3 sequence (DNA): TGTGCCAGCAGTGTACAGGGGCCCTACAATGAGCAGTTCTTC.

The chain uses TRBV3-1 (or the pseudogene TRBV3-2) and TRBJ2-2, with D unclear. CDR3 size: 14 residues. Trimming left V 1 base short and J 4 bases short, with 7 bases between. The germline gives CDR1 LGHDT, CDR2 YNNKEL (reference sequence). The CDR3 spells CASSQGGATGELFF. The DNA for the CDR3 is TGTGCCAGCAGCCAAGGAGGTGCCACCGGGGAGCTGTTTTTT.

J is TRBJ2-7 and V is TRBV5-1; the D gene is possibly TRBD2 (6 bases). Germline assignment: CDR1 SGHRS and CDR2 YFSETQ. This CDR3 region has 18 residues. Deletions cut 0 bases from V and 0 bases from J, with 19 bases between. The CDR3 sequence: CASSLGGGRGISSYEQYF. The CDR3, as DNA: TGCGCCAGCAGCTTGGGGGGAGGCCGGGGGATTAGCTCCTACGAGCAGTACTTC.

V usage is TRBV7-9 and J usage is TRBJ2-2; 13 bases align to TRBD2. The germline V gene encodes CDR1 SEHNR and CDR2 FQNEAQ (reference sequence). This CDR3 has 17 amino acids. V gave up 7 bases and J gave up 2 bases; unmatched junction bases: 7. CDR3 in DNA: TGTGCCAGCACCTCGACTAGCGGGGGGCTTAACACCGGGGAGCTGTTTTTT. This encodes CASTSTSGGLNTGELFF.

The chain uses TRBV11-3 and TRBJ2-3; tentative D call: TRBD1 (6 bases). The CDR3 totals 13 residues. The germline V gene has CDR1 SGHNT and CDR2 YENEEA. V was trimmed by 6 bases and J by 0 bases, leaving 7 bases between them. CDR3 in amino acids: CASRRGSTDTQYF. CDR3 coding DNA: TGTGCCAGCAGGAGGGGGAGCACAGATACGCAGTATTTT.

The genes are TRBV13 and TRBJ2-5; D is ambiguous. Trimming pared 5 bases from V and 0 bases from J, leaving 10 bases between. This CDR3 comprises 14 residues. Germline assignment: CDR1 PRHDT and CDR2 FYEKMQ (reference sequence). The CDR3, as DNA: TGTGCCAGCAGCGGAGTTCCGTACCAAGAGACCCAGTACTTC. It specifies CASSGVPYQETQYF.

The chain joins TRBV4-1 to TRBJ1-2, with 9 bases fitting TRBD1. This CDR3 has 12 residues. The germline CDR1 and CDR2 sequences are MGHRA and YSYEKL. The V and J ends lost 9 bases and 5 bases, in that order; junction bases with no gene match: 4. In nucleotides, the CDR3 is TGCGCCAGTATGGGGACAGGGTATGGCTACACCTTC. This sequence encodes CASMGTGYGYTF.

The gene calls are TRBV6-5 and TRBJ1-3; TRBD1 aligns across 7 bases. There are 14 residues in the CDR3. The V gene's germline CDR1 is MNHEY and CDR2 SVGAGI. The V gene end was trimmed by 6 bases and the J gene end by 2 bases; junction bases not matched to a gene: 4. The CDR3 bases are TGTGCCAGCAGACAGGGGAGCCCTGGAAACACCATATATTTT. It translates to CASRQGSPGNTIYF.

This chain uses TRBV9 with TRBJ2-6; D is perhaps TRBD1 (5 bases). This CDR3 contains 16 residues. Trimming shortened V by 0 bases and J by 2 bases, and 9 bases separated the two germline ends. Per the germline V gene, CDR1 is SGDLS and CDR2 is YYNGEE. The CDR3 DNA follows: TGTGCCAGCAGCGTAGCTCCCAGGGCTGGGGCCAACGTCCTGACTTTC. Translation gives CASSVAPRAGANVLTF.

The gene calls are TRBV6-5 and TRBJ1-2; TRBD1 aligns across 7 bases. From germline, CDR1 is MNHEY and CDR2 SVGAGI. The V segment lost 2 bases and the J segment 5 bases; nucleotides outside the gene matches: 11. The CDR3 is made up of 16 amino acids. Written as DNA, the CDR3 is TGTGCCAGCAGTTACCGGGTTCCGGGACAGCAGTATGGCTACACCTTC. It yields the protein CASSYRVPGQQYGYTF.

V gene TRBV4-1 combines with J gene TRBJ2-1, with D tentatively TRBD1 (5 bases). The ends were cut back, 5 bases at V and 5 bases at J, with 10 bases in the middle. From germline, CDR1 is MGHRA and CDR2 YSYEKL. This CDR3 comprises 13 residues. The CDR3 reads CASSNGQNNEQFF. The CDR3 DNA reads TGCGCCAGCAGCAACGGACAAAACAATGAGCAGTTCTTC.

This chain links TRBV2 with TRBJ1-3, with D unclear. Germline V lookup: CDR1 SNHLY, CDR2 FYNNEI. The CDR3 has 16 amino acids. V was pared by 9 bases and J by 2 bases, with 20 bases between. For the CDR3, the DNA is TGTGCCAGTCGATCCCGCTCCGCTGCGCCTGGAAACACCATATATTTT. Its protein product is CASRSRSAAPGNTIYF.

This chain links TRBV3-1 (or the pseudogene TRBV3-2) with TRBJ2-1; TRBD1 matches at 7 bases. The CDR3 runs to 15 residues. V dropped 1 base and J dropped 9; count of bases not matched to a gene: 9. Germline V gene data show CDR1 as LGHDT and CDR2 as YNNKEL (reference sequence). The DNA of the CDR3 is TGTGCCAGCAGCCAAGTAGCAGGGGGTATCAGTGAGCAGTTCTTC. Protein: CASSQVAGGISEQFF.

V gene TRBV18 combines with J gene TRBJ1-5; the D gene is possibly TRBD1 (5 bases). Trimming cost V 3 bases and J 4 bases, with 10 bases left between them. The germline CDR1 and CDR2 sequences are KGHSH and LQKENI. This CDR3 has 14 amino acids. Here the CDR3 DNA reads TGTGCCAGCTCACCCGACAGCTTGAATCAGCCCCAGCATTTT. Amino acid sequence: CASSPDSLNQPQHF.